The TCR beta chain described here comes from a study of Tregs in tolerant kidney transplant recipients. Clones were sequenced by immunoSEQ multiplex PCR, and TCRdb holds only the in-frame ones, with some missing. This sample has around 230,000 clones, with more than 65% found just once. Material: CD4+ T cells from blood. The receptor's source is a human donor in good health.

The DNA for the CDR3 is TGCGCCAGCAGCTTTCTTGGGGATGAAGCTTTCTTT. Protein sequence: CASSFLGDEAFF. The genes are TRBV5-1 and TRBJ1-1; D is unclear. V was clipped by 2 bases and J by 7 bases, with 9 bases between them. This CDR3 comprises 12 residues. Looked up from germline, CDR1 is SGHRS and CDR2 is YFSETQ.